Shown below are 29 T cell receptor beta chains from a single sample sequenced in a study of vaccination and CD4 T cells after COVID-19. Treatment in this sample: roughly 10-day PBMC culture with coronavirus spike peptide pools or control peptides (ViraFEST assay). The Oncomine TCR Beta short-read assay sequenced DNA from cultured CD4+ T cells. TCRdb reprocessed the PCR reads with MiXCR, giving one entry per CDR3 protein. The sample lists about 12,000 distinct CDR3 sequences, more than 45% occurring once. These receptors' targets are unknown. The sample consisted of CD4+ T cells from blood, cultured in vitro. These receptors came from a human donor who had recovered from COVID-19.

The chain employs TRBV5-1 and TRBJ1-1; no clear D. Trimming left V 6 bases short and J 1 base short, with 10 bases between. Germline CDR1 is SGHRS and CDR2 is YFSETQ. This CDR3 spans 13 amino acids. The CDR3 spells CASMVGKNTEAFF. The CDR3 DNA is TGCGCCAGCATGGTGGGGAAGAACACTGAAGCTTTCTTT.

The chain joins TRBV2 to TRBJ1-5, with D unresolved. V was cut by 4 bases and J by 7 bases, with 17 bases left in between. Germline loops: CDR1 SNHLY, CDR2 FYNNEI. This CDR3 has 15 residues. The CDR3: CASSAYRGVGQPQHF. The CDR3 DNA follows: TGTGCCAGCAGTGCCTACCGGGGTGTCGGGCAGCCCCAGCATTTT. The whole variable domain, filled in from reference TRBV2 and TRBJ1-5, reads EPEVTQTPSHQVTQMGQEVILRCVPISNHLYFYWYRQILGQKVEFLVSFYNNEISEKSEIFDDQFSVERPDGSNFTLKIRSTKLEDSAMYFCASSAYRGVGQPQHFGDGTRLSIL.

The gene calls are TRBV7-9 and TRBJ2-5; D is uncertain. Between the trimmed V and J ends, which lost 0 bases and 5 bases, there was a span of 16 bases. The length of the CDR3 is 16 residues. Germline CDR1 reads SEHNR; CDR2 reads FQNEAQ (reference sequence). CDR3 in amino acids: CASSLARTERTETQYF. Written as DNA, the CDR3 is TGTGCCAGCAGCTTAGCGCGCACTGAACGTACGGAGACCCAGTACTTC.

Only a few counts were recorded for this clonotype. The rearrangement links TRBV2 to TRBJ2-2; D unresolved. Trimming cost V 8 bases and J 5 bases, with 15 bases left between them. The V gene's germline CDR1 is SNHLY and CDR2 FYNNEI. The length of the CDR3 is 14 residues. The CDR3, as DNA: TGTGCCAGCCGTATGTTGGGCCTGACCGGGGAGCTGTTTTTT. Translation gives CASRMLGLTGELFF. Looking up the rest from reference TRBV2 and TRBJ2-2 gives the full variable domain: EPEVTQTPSHQVTQMGQEVILRCVPISNHLYFYWYRQILGQKVEFLVSFYNNEISEKSEIFDDQFSVERPDGSNFTLKIRSTKLEDSAMYFCASRMLGLTGELFFGEGSRLTVL.

This chain links TRBV18 with TRBJ1-1; 9 positions agree with TRBD1. The CDR3 is 14 residues long. In germline, CDR1 is KGHSH, CDR2 LQKENI. The J segment lost 1 base and the V segment lost 5 bases, leaving 2 bases of the junction unmatched. CDR3 bases: TGTGCCAGCTCATCGGGACAGGGGAACACTGAAGCTTTCTTT. Encoded protein: CASSSGQGNTEAFF.

The sample holds a few counts of this clonotype. The V call is TRBV20-1, the J call TRBJ2-7, with D possibly TRBD2 on 5 matching bases. This CDR3 has 16 amino acids. Germline V gene sequence: CDR1 DFQATT, CDR2 SNEGSKA (reference sequence). V lost 3 bases and J lost 3, with 21 bases in between. The CDR3 loop is CSARAPRRPYFYEQYF. The CDR3 DNA follows: TGCAGTGCTAGGGCCCCGAGGAGGCCATACTTCTACGAGCAGTACTTC.

The chain combines TRBV29-1 with TRBJ2-1; tentatively, D is TRBD2 (5 bases). The germline V gene encodes CDR1 SQVTM and CDR2 ANQGSEA. This CDR3 spans 15 amino acids. V lost 0 bases and J 5 bases, leaving 14 bases between the germline ends. The CDR3 region has the DNA TGCAGCGTTGAAGATTTTCGGGATTCGAACAATGAGCAGTTCTTC. Protein product: CSVEDFRDSNNEQFF.

V and J are TRBV15 and TRBJ2-1, with 9 bases aligning to TRBD1. V was clipped by 3 bases and J by 6 bases; unmatched bases: 9. The length of the CDR3 is 16 residues. Germline-derived CDR1 and CDR2 are LNHNV and YYDKDF (reference sequence). The CDR3 region is CATSRFRDRASNEQFF. The DNA for the CDR3 is TGTGCCACCAGCAGGTTCCGGGACAGGGCGTCCAATGAGCAGTTCTTC.

The V call is TRBV20-1, the J call TRBJ1-2, with D possibly matching TRBD1 (5 bases). Deletions cut 1 base from V and 7 bases from J, with 19 bases between. There are 15 residues in the CDR3. Germline CDR1 is DFQATT and CDR2 is SNEGSKA (reference sequence). Here the CDR3 DNA reads TGCAGTGCTAGAGCCCAAGACTACGGGGGGTCTGGCTACACCTTC. Protein: CSARAQDYGGSGYTF.

The gene calls are TRBV27 and TRBJ2-7; D tentatively fits TRBD1 or TRBD2 (6 bases each). Germline CDR1 and CDR2: MNHEY and SMNVEV (reference sequence). This CDR3 comprises 15 residues. V gave up 3 bases and J gave up 6 bases, with 18 bases separating them. DNA of the CDR3: TGTGCCAGCAGTTTTAGGGGGGCGCGAAATGGCGAGCAGTACTTC. It translates to CASSFRGARNGEQYF.

The V and J genes are TRBV2 and TRBJ2-3, with 7 positions matching TRBD2. In germline, CDR1 is SNHLY, CDR2 FYNNEI. The CDR3 is 15 residues long. Trimming removed 6 bases from V and 2 bases from J; junction bases left unmatched: 8. CDR3 in DNA: TGTGCCAGCAGAAGCTCCAGCGGGGTCACAGATACGCAGTATTTT. Amino acids: CASRSSSGVTDTQYF.

The chain carries TRBV2 and TRBJ2-3; 12 nucleotides line up with TRBD2. Trimming cost V 6 bases and J 3 bases; bases outside gene matches: 4. Germline CDR1 reads SNHLY; CDR2 reads FYNNEI. CDR3 length: 15 residues. This CDR3 reads CASRLAGGWTDTQYF. For the CDR3, the DNA is TGTGCCAGCAGACTAGCGGGAGGCTGGACAGATACGCAGTATTTT.

This CDR3 is CASSITGTGIYEQYF. The CDR3 nucleotides are TGTGCCAGTAGTATAACCGGGACAGGGATCTACGAGCAGTACTTC. The chain couples TRBV19 to TRBJ2-7, with 9 positions matching TRBD1. This CDR3 region has 15 residues. Trimming removed 2 bases from V and 3 bases from J; junction bases left unmatched: 5. The germline CDR1 and CDR2 sequences are LNHDA and SQIVND (reference sequence).

This clonotype is deemed medium-sized. J is TRBJ1-5 and V is TRBV7-2; the match to TRBD1 covers 8 bases. V dropped 1 base and J dropped 1; count of bases not matched to a gene: 6. The CDR3 is 17 amino acids. Germline lookup yields CDR1 SGHTA and CDR2 FQGNSA. The CDR3 sequence is CASSLDRTGFSNQPQHF. The CDR3 region has the DNA TGTGCCAGCAGCTTAGACCGGACAGGGTTCAGCAATCAGCCCCAGCATTTT.

This rearrangement joins TRBV14 to TRBJ2-7, with 9 bases fitting TRBD1. V trimming: 10 bases; J trimming: 4 bases; junction bases outside the gene matches: 8. The CDR3 has 13 residues. CDR1 and CDR2 from the germline V gene are SGHDN and FVKESK. The CDR3 DNA follows: TGTGCCACCCCTCTGACAGGGGGATACGAGCAGTACTTC. Protein sequence: CATPLTGGYEQYF.

The V and J genes are TRBV15 and TRBJ2-3, with 8 bases fitting TRBD1. Germline-derived CDR1 and CDR2 are LNHNV and YYDKDF (reference sequence). The CDR3 is 16 residues long. V was clipped by 3 bases and J by 2 bases; unmatched bases: 7. CDR3 in DNA: TGTGCCACCAGCAGTCAACGACAGGGGTCCACAGATACGCAGTATTTT. Its translation: CATSSQRQGSTDTQYF.

The chain is built from TRBV18 and TRBJ2-6, with a weak D call TRBD1 (6 bases). The CDR3 consists of 15 residues. CDR1 and CDR2 (germline): KGHSH, LQKENI. Trimming removed 1 base from V and 2 bases from J, with 6 bases in between. DNA for the CDR3: TGTGCCAGCTCACCACAGGGGGCTGGGGCCAACGTCCTGACTTTC. This sequence encodes CASSPQGAGANVLTF.

This clonotype was seen only a few times. The V call is TRBV20-1, the J call TRBJ2-4; 12 nucleotides match TRBD2. Trimming at V came to 5 bases and at J to 3 bases, leaving 5 bases not matched to a gene. CDR1 and CDR2 from the germline V gene are DFQATT and SNEGSKA (reference sequence). CDR3 length: 15 amino acids. The CDR3 DNA reads as TGCAGTGCTCACCGACTAGCGGGAGTCAAAAACATTCAGTACTTC. Protein sequence: CSAHRLAGVKNIQYF.

V usage is TRBV20-1 and J usage is TRBJ2-7; 14 bases line up with TRBD2. Trimming cost V 6 bases and J 6 bases; bases outside gene matches: 7. The CDR3 loop spans 14 amino acids. The V gene's germline CDR1 is DFQATT and CDR2 SNEGSKA (reference sequence). CDR3 in amino acids: CSARLAGGPGEQYF. CDR3 coding DNA: TGCAGTGCGAGACTAGCGGGAGGGCCAGGCGAGCAGTACTTC.

The V gene is TRBV7-2, the J gene TRBJ2-3; tentatively, D is TRBD2 (6 bases). V was clipped by 8 bases and J by 10 bases, with 22 bases between them. CDR1 is SGHTA and CDR2 is FQGNSA in the germline V gene. CDR3 length: 14 residues. The CDR3 here is CASQPAGDPDAQYF. The CDR3 DNA sequence: TGTGCCAGCCAGCCAGCGGGTGACCCGGATGCGCAGTATTTT. The complete variable domain, with remaining parts taken from reference TRBV7-2 and TRBJ2-3, reads GAGVSQSPSNKVTEKGKDVELRCDPISGHTALYWYRQSLGQGLEFLIYFQGNSAPDKSGLPSDRFSAERTGGSVSTLTIQRTQQEDSAVYLCASQPAGDPDAQYFGPGTRLTVL.

The chain uses TRBV6-4 and TRBJ2-2; 7 bases match TRBD2. The germline V gene encodes CDR1 MRHNA and CDR2 SNTAGT. The length of the CDR3 is 14 residues. For the CDR3, the DNA is TGTGCGATCAACCCCTTAGCGGGTACCGGGGAGCTGTTTTTT. Residues: CAINPLAGTGELFF.

This clonotype turned up a few times. The rearrangement joins TRBV6-1 to TRBJ1-1; D perhaps matches TRBD1 (6 bases). Germline loops: CDR1 MNHNS, CDR2 SASEGT. V was cut by 5 bases and J by 0 bases, with 10 bases left in between. The CDR3 spans 14 residues. CDR3 coding DNA: TGTGCCAGCAGTCAACAGGGAGTGAACACTGAAGCTTTCTTT. It translates to CASSQQGVNTEAFF.

This chain connects TRBV28 to TRBJ2-3; TRBD1 is a possible D gene (5 bases). V lost 7 bases, J lost 7 bases, and 18 bases lay in between. This CDR3 is built from 14 residues. Germline CDR1 is MDHEN and CDR2 is SYDVKM. The CDR3 sequence: CASMGPALPNTQYF. The CDR3 DNA reads as TGTGCCAGCATGGGGCCCGCTTTGCCGAATACGCAGTATTTT.

The CDR3 bases are TGCAGTGCTACCCGACAGGGGATATACGAGCAGTACTTC. It encodes CSATRQGIYEQYF. The chain carries TRBV20-1 and TRBJ2-7; TRBD1 matches at 8 bases. Trimming at V came to 4 bases and at J to 4 bases, leaving 6 bases not matched to a gene. CDR1 is DFQATT, CDR2 SNEGSKA, per germline (reference sequence). CDR3 length: 13 residues.

V and J are TRBV10-1 and TRBJ2-7; D uncertain. Trimming cost V 8 bases and J 2 bases, with 22 bases left between them. CDR3 length equals 16 residues. Germline V gene sequence: CDR1 WNHNN, CDR2 SYGVQD (reference sequence). CDR3 DNA: TGCGCCAGCTCACCAGGAACCCCGGGCATTACCTACGAGCAGTACTTC. Amino acid sequence: CASSPGTPGITYEQYF.

The V call is TRBV28, the J call TRBJ1-5, with D perhaps TRBD1 (5 bases). CDR1 and CDR2 (germline): MDHEN, SYDVKM. CDR3 length: 18 residues. V gave up 3 bases and J gave up 2 bases, with 20 bases separating them. CDR3 loop: CASSLSRWGSDGNQPQHF. CDR3 DNA: TGTGCCAGCAGTTTGTCTAGGTGGGGGTCGGATGGCAATCAGCCCCAGCATTTT. The variable domain in full, with the rest retrieved from reference TRBV28 and TRBJ1-5, is DVKVTQSSRYLVKRTGEKVFLECVQDMDHENMFWYRQDPGLGLRLIYFSYDVKMKEKGDIPEGYSVSREKKERFSLILESASTNQTSMYLCASSLSRWGSDGNQPQHFGDGTRLSIL.

The chain has TRBV20-1 and TRBJ2-7, with a weak D call TRBD2 (5 bases). The V end was cut by 3 bases, the J end by 2 bases, with 14 bases between. CDR3 size: 14 residues. Germline values: CDR1 DFQATT, CDR2 SNEGSKA (reference sequence). The CDR3 protein is CSASLKDFAYEQYF. In DNA form, the CDR3 reads TGCAGTGCTAGTCTAAAGGACTTCGCCTACGAGCAGTACTTC.

This clonotype is large within its sample. The chain recombines TRBV27 with TRBJ1-5; D gene ambiguous. This CDR3 is 15 amino acids long. Germline CDR1 MNHEY, CDR2 SMNVEV (reference sequence). V gave up 4 bases and J gave up 2 bases, with 12 bases separating them. The CDR3 nucleotides read TGTGCCAGCAGTTCAGCCGAGGGAGGCAATCAGCCCCAGCATTTT. Amino acids: CASSSAEGGNQPQHF.

V gene TRBV5-1 combines with J gene TRBJ2-1, with TRBD2 identical over 12 bases. In germline, CDR1 is SGHRS, CDR2 YFSETQ. The V gene end was trimmed by 4 bases and the J gene end by 6 bases; junction bases not matched to a gene: 5. There are 15 residues in the CDR3. The chain's CDR3 is CASSTGLAGTNEQFF. DNA for the CDR3: TGCGCCAGCAGCACCGGACTAGCGGGAACCAATGAGCAGTTCTTC.